This T cell receptor (beta chain) was identified during a study of CD8 T cells in ankylosing spondylitis. General observations from the study: Certain motif variants had earlier been reported in reactive arthritis synovial fluid and blood. It was reported that disease-linked clones were significantly enriched in matched ankylosing spondylitis synovial fluid.

This clonotype was found many times. The antigen is undetermined. The CDR3 contains 16 residues. Germline CDR1 and CDR2: DFQATT and SNEGSKA (reference sequence). V gave up 2 bases and J gave up 8 bases, with 22 bases separating them. TCRdb re-analysed the 5' RACE reads in MiXCR, keeping a single row per CDR3 protein. The repertoire holds roughly 100,000 distinct CDR3 sequences, with less than 25% as singletons. The origin of this receptor is a male donor with ankylosing spondylitis. The gene calls are TRBV20-1 and TRBJ2-1; D is perhaps TRBD1 (6 bases). The sample consisted of synovial fluid, either unsorted or a sorted T cell fraction (not recorded which). CDR3 nucleotide sequence: TGCAGTGCTAGAAAAATGGGACAAGGCGCTTTGGATGAGCAGTTCTTC. Translating gives CSARKMGQGALDEQFF.